This T cell receptor beta chain was profiled in a study of type 1 and type 2 diabetes patients. For the study at large: Participants included type 1 and type 2 diabetes patients plus nondiabetic controls. From PBMCs, CD4+ and CD8+ T cells were isolated by magnetic microbeads. Notes on the study in general: In CD4+ and CD8+ T cells, type 2 diabetes diversity exceeded type 1.

The germline V gene encodes CDR1 SGHTA and CDR2 FQGTGA. Trimming took 5 bases from V and 5 from J; bases not matched to a gene: 8. The CDR3 sequence is 14 residues long. The PCR template was genomic DNA. The TCR beta CDR3 region was amplified using 30 forward and 13 reverse primers. Each CDR3 protein gets one entry after TCRdb re-called the multiplex PCR reads with MiXCR. The sample includes some 250,000 distinct CDR3 sequences, around 47% seen only once; the top ten take roughly an eighth. Regarding this clonotype: Its antigen is still unknown.

Sequencing used peripheral blood mononuclear cells (PBMCs). The chain carries TRBV7-3 and TRBJ2-7; 8 bases are a match to TRBD1. The source is a young man with type 2 diabetes. Here the CDR3 DNA reads TGTGCCAGCAGCCCCCGGGGGACAGGTAACGAGCAGTACTTC. This encodes CASSPRGTGNEQYF.